This record concerns one T cell receptor beta chain sequence. The antigen is unknown. Patients with uncontrolled infections, other autoimmune diseases, pregnancy or lactation were excluded. This specimen belongs to a study of T cells in Graves' hyperthyroidism and ophthalmopathy. Across the study: Staff took peripheral blood when the initial diagnosis was made, before any treatment began. Study-level findings and limits: Appearing also in blood were most of the thyroid clonotypes expanded above 0.001. Using 13 V-J features, a model discriminated ophthalmopathy from stable hyperthyroidism.

Amplified TCR beta CDR3 regions came from RNA transcripts. With the HTBI primer set, the TCR CDR3 went through a first round of RT-PCR. TCRdb itself ran the multiplex PCR reads through MiXCR, one entry per CDR3 protein. This table holds hundreds of thousands of distinct CDR3 sequences, 12% to 15% found once. The trim removed 3 bases at V and 3 bases at J, leaving 5 bases unmatched. CDR1 SNHLY and CDR2 FYNNEI come from the germline V gene. The CDR3 contains 15 residues. The chain couples TRBV2 to TRBJ2-7, with 10 bases that match TRBD2. The sample was blood. This TCR was sampled from a woman aged 18 to 35 with Graves' hyperthyroidism. Written as DNA, the CDR3 is TGTGCCAGCAGTGACCCAAGCGGGAGGGTCTACGAGCAGTACTTC. The encoded protein is CASSDPSGRVYEQYF.